This T cell receptor beta chain is drawn from a study of cytotoxic CD8 clonotypes in ibrutinib-treated CLL. CDR1 is SGHRS, CDR2 YFSETQ, per germline. This CDR3 spans 15 amino acids. The trim removed 5 bases at V and 8 bases at J, leaving 11 bases unmatched. This clone was seen a handful of times. Its antigen is currently unknown. With cryopreserved PBMCs as the source, 2 to 2.5 micrograms of genomic DNA went to TCR beta libraries. General study points: Sample timing was unmatched between remission and later-progressing patients; lymph nodes unstudied. In comparison with age-matched healthy donors, baseline clonality was higher and tracked circulating CD8+ T-cell counts.

The protocol was immunoSEQ multiplex PCR, while the TCRdb copy is restricted to in-frame clones and leaves out a portion. The profile shows roughly 13,000 clones, more than 45% of them singletons. Sequences were derived from PBMCs, sampled at an approximately 26-month disease-progression time point, from a patient treated with ibrutinib. This chain joins TRBV5-1 and TRBJ2-1, with 9 nucleotides matching TRBD1. This clonotype was sampled from a human donor with chronic lymphocytic leukemia. CDR3 sequence: CASSPGQGPRYEQFF. The CDR3 region has the DNA TGCGCCAGCAGTCCGGGACAGGGACCTCGGTATGAGCAGTTCTTC.